Below are 2 T cell receptor beta chains sequenced from a single sample in a study of shared clonotypes between healthy human individuals. Using immunoSEQ multiplex PCR, the repertoire was profiled, and TCRdb retains in-frame clones only, with some absent. The sample consists of about 480,000 clones, more than 65% of them appearing once. Sequencing was carried out using PBMCs. These receptors all stem from a woman between 40 and 55 years old in good health. Some clones in this sample may be carry-over from other donors' samples.

The V call is TRBV7-2, the J call TRBJ2-1; D remains ambiguous. This CDR3 contains 14 residues. Germline V gene lookup returns CDR1 SGHTA and CDR2 FQGNSA. The germline V and J ends were trimmed by 2 bases and 3 bases, with 8 bases remaining between them. CDR3 DNA: TGTGCCAGCAGCTTAACAGTAGGCTACAATGAGCAGTTCTTC. Protein sequence: CASSLTVGYNEQFF.

The chain uses TRBV29-1 and TRBJ1-3; D might be TRBD1 (6 bases). Trimming cost V 4 bases and J 3 bases, with 7 bases left between them. The CDR3 sequence is 12 residues long. Germline V gene sequence: CDR1 SQVTM, CDR2 ANQGSEA. CDR3 sequence reads: CSVAGDGNTIYF. The CDR3, as DNA: TGCAGCGTTGCAGGGGATGGAAACACCATATATTTT.